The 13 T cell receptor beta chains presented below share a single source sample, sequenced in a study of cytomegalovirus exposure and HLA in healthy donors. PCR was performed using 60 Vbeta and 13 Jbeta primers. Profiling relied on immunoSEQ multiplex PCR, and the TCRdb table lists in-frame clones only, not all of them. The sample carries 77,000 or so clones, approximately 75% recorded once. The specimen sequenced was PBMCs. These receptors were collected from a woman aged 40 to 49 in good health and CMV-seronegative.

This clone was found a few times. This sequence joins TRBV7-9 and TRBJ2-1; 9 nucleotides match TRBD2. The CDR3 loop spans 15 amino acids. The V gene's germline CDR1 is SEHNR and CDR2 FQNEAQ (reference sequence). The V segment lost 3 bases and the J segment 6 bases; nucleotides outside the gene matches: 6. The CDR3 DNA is TGTGCCAGCAGCTTTATAGCGGGGGTTTTCAATGAGCAGTTCTTC. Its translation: CASSFIAGVFNEQFF.

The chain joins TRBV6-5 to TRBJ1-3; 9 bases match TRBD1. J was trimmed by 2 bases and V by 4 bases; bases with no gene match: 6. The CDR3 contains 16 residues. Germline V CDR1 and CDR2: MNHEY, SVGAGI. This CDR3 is CASSSGQGTAGNTIYF. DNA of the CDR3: TGTGCCAGCAGTTCGGGACAGGGAACGGCTGGAAACACCATATATTTT.

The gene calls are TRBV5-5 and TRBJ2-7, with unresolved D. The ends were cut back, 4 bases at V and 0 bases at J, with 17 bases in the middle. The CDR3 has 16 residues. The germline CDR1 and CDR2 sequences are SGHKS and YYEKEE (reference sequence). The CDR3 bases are TGTGCCAGCAGCCTAGGAATTACCAGAACCTCCTACGAGCAGTACTTC. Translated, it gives CASSLGITRTSYEQYF.

Here the CDR3 DNA reads TGTGCCAGCTCACAAGAGGAGAGGTCACCCCTCCACTTT. This translates into CASSQEERSPLHF. The genes are TRBV18 and TRBJ1-6, with no clear D. The CDR3 contains 13 residues. Deletions cut 4 bases from V and 10 bases from J, with 11 bases between. Germline V gene sequence: CDR1 KGHSH, CDR2 LQKENI.

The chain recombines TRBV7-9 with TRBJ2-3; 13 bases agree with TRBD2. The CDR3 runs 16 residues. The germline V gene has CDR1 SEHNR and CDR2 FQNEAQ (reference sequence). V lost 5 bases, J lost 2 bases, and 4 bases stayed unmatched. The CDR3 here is CASSRGTSGDTDTQYF. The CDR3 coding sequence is TGTGCCAGCAGCCGGGGGACTAGCGGGGACACAGATACGCAGTATTTT.

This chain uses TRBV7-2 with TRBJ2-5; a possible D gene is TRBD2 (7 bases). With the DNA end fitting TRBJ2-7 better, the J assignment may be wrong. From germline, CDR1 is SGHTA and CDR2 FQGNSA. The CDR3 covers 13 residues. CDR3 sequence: CASKRGGSYEQYF. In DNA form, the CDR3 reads TGTGCCAGCAAAAGGGGGGGGTCCTACGAGCAGTACTTC.

The CDR3 coding sequence is TGCAGCGTGGGGGGGTCGCGGGACGGCTACACCTTC. It specifies CSVGGSRDGYTF. V is TRBV29-1 and J is TRBJ1-2, with D tentatively TRBD1 (5 bases). This CDR3 is built from 12 residues. Deletions cut 6 bases from V and 8 bases from J, with 16 bases between. Germline values: CDR1 SQVTM, CDR2 ANQGSEA.

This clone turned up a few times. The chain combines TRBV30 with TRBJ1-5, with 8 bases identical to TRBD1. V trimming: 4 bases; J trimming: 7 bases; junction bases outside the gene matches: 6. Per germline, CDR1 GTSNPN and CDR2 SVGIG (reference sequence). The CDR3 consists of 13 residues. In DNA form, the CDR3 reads TGTGCCTGGACAGGGGGCGAAGGGCAGCCCCAGCATTTT. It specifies CAWTGGEGQPQHF.

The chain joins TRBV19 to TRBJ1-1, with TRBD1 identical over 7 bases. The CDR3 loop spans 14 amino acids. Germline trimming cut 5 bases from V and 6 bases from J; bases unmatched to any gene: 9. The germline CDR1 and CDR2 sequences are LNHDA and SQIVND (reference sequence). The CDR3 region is CASSQTGEKAEAFF. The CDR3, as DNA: TGTGCCAGTAGTCAAACAGGGGAGAAGGCTGAAGCTTTCTTT.

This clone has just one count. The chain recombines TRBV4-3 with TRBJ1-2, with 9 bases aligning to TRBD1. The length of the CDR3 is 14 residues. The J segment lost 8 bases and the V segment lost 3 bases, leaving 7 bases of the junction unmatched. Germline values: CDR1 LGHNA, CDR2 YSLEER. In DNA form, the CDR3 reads TGCGCCAGCAGCCAGCTGGGACAGGGCGGAGGCTACACCTTC. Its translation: CASSQLGQGGGYTF.

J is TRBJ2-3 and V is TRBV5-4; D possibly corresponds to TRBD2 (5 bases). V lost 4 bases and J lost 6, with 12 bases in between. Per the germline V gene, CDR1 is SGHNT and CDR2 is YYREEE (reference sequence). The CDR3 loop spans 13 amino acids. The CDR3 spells CASSASGIDTQYF. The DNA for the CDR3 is TGTGCCAGCAGCGCGTCGGGGATTGATACGCAGTATTTT.

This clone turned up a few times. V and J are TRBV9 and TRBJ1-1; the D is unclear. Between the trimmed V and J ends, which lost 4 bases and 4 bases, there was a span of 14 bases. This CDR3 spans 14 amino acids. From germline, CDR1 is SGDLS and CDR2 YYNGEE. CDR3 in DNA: TGTGCCAGCAGCCTCTCATTAGAGGGCACTGAAGCTTTCTTT. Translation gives CASSLSLEGTEAFF.

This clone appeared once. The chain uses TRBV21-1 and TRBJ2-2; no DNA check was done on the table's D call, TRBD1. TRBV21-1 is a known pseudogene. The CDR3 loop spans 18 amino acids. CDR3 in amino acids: CASSKDPLGTDLPGELFF. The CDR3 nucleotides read TGTGCCAGCAGCAAAGATCCGCTTGGGACAGACTTACCCGGGGAGCTGTTTTTT.